The TCR beta chain described here comes from a study of CD8 T cells in Susac syndrome. An amount of RNA that ranged from roughly 0.45 to 1 ug was reverse transcribed with random hexamers. TCRdb reprocessed the immunoSEQ multiplex PCR reads with MiXCR, giving one entry per CDR3 protein. Among about 140,000 distinct CDR3 sequences listed, over 90% were seen once. Sequences were obtained from CD4+ T cells from PBMCs. The source of this sequence is a human donor with Susac syndrome.

The CDR3 reads CSVTVDRQAFF. In DNA, the CDR3 is TGCAGCGTTACCGTCGACAGGCAAGCTTTCTTT. This chain joins TRBV29-1 and TRBJ1-1, with D possibly matching TRBD1 (6 bases). V lost 5 bases and J lost 9, with 13 bases in between. This CDR3 has 11 residues. In germline, CDR1 is SQVTM, CDR2 ANQGSEA.